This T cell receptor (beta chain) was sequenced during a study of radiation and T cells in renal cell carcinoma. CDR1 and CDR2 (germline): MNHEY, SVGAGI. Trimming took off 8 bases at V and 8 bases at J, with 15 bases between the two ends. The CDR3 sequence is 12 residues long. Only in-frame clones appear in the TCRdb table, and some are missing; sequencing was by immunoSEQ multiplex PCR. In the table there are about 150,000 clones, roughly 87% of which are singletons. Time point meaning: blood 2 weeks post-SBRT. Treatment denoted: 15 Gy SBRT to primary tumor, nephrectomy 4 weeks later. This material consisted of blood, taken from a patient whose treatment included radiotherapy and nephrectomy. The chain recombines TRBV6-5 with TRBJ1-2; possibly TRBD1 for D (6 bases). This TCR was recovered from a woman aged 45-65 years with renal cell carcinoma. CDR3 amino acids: CASSTGVRGYTF. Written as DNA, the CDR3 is TGTGCCAGCTCGACAGGCGTAAGGGGCTACACCTTC.